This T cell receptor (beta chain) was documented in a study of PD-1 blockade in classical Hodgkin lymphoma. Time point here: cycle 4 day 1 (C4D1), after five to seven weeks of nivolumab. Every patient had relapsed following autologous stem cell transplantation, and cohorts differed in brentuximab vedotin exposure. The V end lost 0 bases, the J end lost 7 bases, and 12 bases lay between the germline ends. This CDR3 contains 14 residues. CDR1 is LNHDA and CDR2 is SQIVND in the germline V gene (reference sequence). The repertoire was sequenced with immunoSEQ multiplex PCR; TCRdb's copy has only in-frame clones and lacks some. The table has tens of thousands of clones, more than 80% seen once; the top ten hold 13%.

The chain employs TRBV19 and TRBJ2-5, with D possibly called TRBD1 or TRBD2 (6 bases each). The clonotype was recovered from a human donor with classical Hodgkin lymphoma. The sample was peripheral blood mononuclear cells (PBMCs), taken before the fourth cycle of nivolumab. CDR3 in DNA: TGTGCCAGTAGTATAGAACCACAGGGAGGGACCCAGTACTTC. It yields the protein CASSIEPQGGTQYF.